Presented here are 6 T cell receptor beta chains from one specimen sequenced in a study of cytomegalovirus exposure and HLA in healthy donors. PCR employed 60 Vbeta and 13 Jbeta primers. Produced via immunoSEQ multiplex PCR; TCRdb's table is partial and in-frame only. The sample records about 120,000 clones, 77% being singletons. The sequencing input was PBMCs. These receptor sequences come from a man in his late teens or twenties in good health and CMV-seropositive.

The chain couples TRBV10-3 to TRBJ2-2; TRBD2 agrees at 13 bases. The J segment lost 3 bases and the V segment lost 2 bases, leaving 9 bases of the junction unmatched. The CDR3 has 19 amino acids. Germline CDR1 and CDR2: ENHRY and SYGVKD. The CDR3 loop reads CAISEPSGTSGAHTGELFF. The CDR3 bases are TGTGCCATCAGTGAGCCTTCGGGGACTAGCGGGGCCCACACCGGGGAGCTGTTTTTT.

The chain carries TRBV5-1 and TRBJ2-3, with unresolved D. V dropped 0 bases and J dropped 4 bases, with 9 bases sitting between them. The CDR3 has 14 residues. The V gene's germline CDR1 is SGHRS and CDR2 YFSETQ. In DNA form, the CDR3 reads TGCGCCAGCAGCTTGGGCTTCGGGTCAGATACGCAGTATTTT. Amino acid sequence: CASSLGFGSDTQYF.

The rearrangement links TRBV5-1 to TRBJ1-2; 9 bases map to TRBD1. CDR1 is SGHRS, CDR2 YFSETQ, per germline. CDR3 length: 14 amino acids. J lost 3 bases, V lost 4 bases, and 4 bases had no gene match. CDR3 DNA sequence: TGCGCCAGCAGCCCGGGACAGGGCTACTATGGCTACACCTTC. Translated: CASSPGQGYYGYTF.

This clone was observed a few times. The rearrangement joins TRBV19 to TRBJ2-5, with TRBD2 identical over 8 bases. Germline V gives CDR1 LNHDA, CDR2 SQIVND (reference sequence). With 5 bases clipped from V and 4 bases from J, the junction kept 6 bases outside the gene matches. This CDR3 has 14 amino acids. CDR3 nucleotide sequence: TGTGCCAGTAGTGTAAGGACTAGCACAGAGACCCAGTACTTC. It translates to CASSVRTSTETQYF.

The rearrangement uses TRBV9 and TRBJ2-1; 8 nucleotides align to TRBD1. There are 14 residues in the CDR3. J was trimmed by 3 bases and V by 4 bases; bases with no gene match: 3. CDR1 and CDR2 (germline): SGDLS, YYNGEE. CDR3 protein: CASSRDRIYNEQFF. CDR3 sequence (DNA): TGTGCCAGCAGCCGGGACAGGATCTACAATGAGCAGTTCTTC.

This sequence joins TRBV27 and TRBJ2-1; TRBD1 aligns across 9 bases. CDR3 length: 18 amino acids. With V trimmed by 8 bases and J by 4 bases, 18 bases remained unmatched. Germline CDR1 reads MNHEY; CDR2 reads SMNVEV (reference sequence). Written as DNA, the CDR3 is TGTGCCAGCTTACCTTTGACAGGGGGGGGACCAATTTACAATGAGCAGTTCTTC. Translation: CASLPLTGGGPIYNEQFF.